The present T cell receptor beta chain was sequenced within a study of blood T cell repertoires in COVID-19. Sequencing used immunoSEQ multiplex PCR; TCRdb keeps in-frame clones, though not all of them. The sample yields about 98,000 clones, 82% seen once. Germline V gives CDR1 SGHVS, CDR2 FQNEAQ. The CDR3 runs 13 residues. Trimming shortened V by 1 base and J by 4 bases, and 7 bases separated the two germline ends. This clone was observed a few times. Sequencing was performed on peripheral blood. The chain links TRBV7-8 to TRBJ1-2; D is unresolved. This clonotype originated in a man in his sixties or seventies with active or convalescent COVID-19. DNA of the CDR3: TGTGCCAGCAGCTTAGGCGGTTCCTATGGCTACACCTTC. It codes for CASSLGGSYGYTF.